The 2 T cell receptor beta chains below come from one sample, sequenced in a study of PD-L1 blockade in urothelial cancer (TCRdb year 2017). Library preparation employed the immunoSEQ multiplex PCR assay. The immuneACCESS repertoire file appears here via TCRdb, limited to in-frame rearrangements. These files lack a portion of the clones; in checked studies, under half of the deficit traces to unresolved V genes, and the cause of the others is not known. This sample has about 37,000 clones in its table, and about 87% of those were observed once. About a sixth of the sample is held by the ten biggest clonotypes. The meaning of the sample's time point label: pretreatment peripheral blood. Material: PBMCs, obtained around atezolizumab (anti-PD-L1) treatment. The receptors shown here come from a man between 60 and 75 years old with urothelial cancer.

V and J are TRBV7-3 and TRBJ1-1; D not resolved. The V gene's germline CDR1 is SGHTA and CDR2 FQGTGA. Deletions cut 5 bases from V and 1 base from J, with 8 bases between. The CDR3 loop spans 13 amino acids. This chain's CDR3 is CASSTQKNTEAFF. The CDR3, as DNA: TGTGCCAGCAGCACTCAAAAGAACACTGAAGCTTTCTTT. Drawing the rest from reference TRBV7-3 and TRBJ1-1, the complete variable domain is GAGVSQTPSNKVTEKGKYVELRCDPISGHTALYWYRQSLGQGPEFLIYFQGTGAADDSGLPNDRFFAVRPEGSVSTLKIQRTERGDSAVYLCASSTQKNTEAFFGQGTRLTVV.

This clone was seen a handful of times. This chain connects TRBV11-2 to TRBJ2-2; TRBD1 might be the D (6 bases). Trimming stripped 5 bases from V and 3 bases from J, with 22 bases between. CDR3 length: 18 residues. The V gene's germline CDR1 is SGHAT and CDR2 FQNNGV. The CDR3 reads CASSTWTDPLGYTGELFF. DNA of the CDR3: TGTGCCAGCAGCACTTGGACAGACCCACTTGGGTACACCGGGGAGCTGTTTTTT.